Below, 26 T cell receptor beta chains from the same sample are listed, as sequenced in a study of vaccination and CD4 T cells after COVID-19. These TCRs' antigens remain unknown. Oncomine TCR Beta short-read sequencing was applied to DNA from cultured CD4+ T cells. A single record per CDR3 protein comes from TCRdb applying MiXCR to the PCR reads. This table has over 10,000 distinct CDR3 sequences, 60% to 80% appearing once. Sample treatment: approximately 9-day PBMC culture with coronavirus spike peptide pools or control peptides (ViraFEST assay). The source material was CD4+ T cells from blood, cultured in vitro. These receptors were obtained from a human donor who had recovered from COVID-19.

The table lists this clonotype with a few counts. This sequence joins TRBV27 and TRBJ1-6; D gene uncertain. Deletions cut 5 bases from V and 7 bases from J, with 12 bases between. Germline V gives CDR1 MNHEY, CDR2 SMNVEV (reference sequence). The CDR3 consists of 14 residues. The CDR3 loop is CASSPYQENSPLHF. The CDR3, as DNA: TGTGCCAGCAGTCCCTACCAAGAAAATTCACCCCTCCACTTT.

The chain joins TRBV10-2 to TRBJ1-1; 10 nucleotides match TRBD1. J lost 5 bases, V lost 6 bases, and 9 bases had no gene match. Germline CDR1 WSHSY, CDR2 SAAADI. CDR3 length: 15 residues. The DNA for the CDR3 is TGCGCCAGCAGAACCCGGGACAGGGGACTGACTGAAGCTTTCTTT. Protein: CASRTRDRGLTEAFF.

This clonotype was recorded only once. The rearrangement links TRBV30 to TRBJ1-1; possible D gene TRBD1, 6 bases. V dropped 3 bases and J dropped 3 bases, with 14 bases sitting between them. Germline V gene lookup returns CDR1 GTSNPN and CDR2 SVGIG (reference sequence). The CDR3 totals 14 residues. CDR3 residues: CAWSATGWYTEAFF. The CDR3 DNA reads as TGTGCCTGGAGCGCTACAGGGTGGTACACTGAAGCTTTCTTT.

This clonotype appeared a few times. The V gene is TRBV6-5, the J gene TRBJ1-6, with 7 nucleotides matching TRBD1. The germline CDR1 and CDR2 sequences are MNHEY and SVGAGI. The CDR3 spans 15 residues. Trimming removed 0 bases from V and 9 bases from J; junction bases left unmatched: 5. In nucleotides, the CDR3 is TGTGCCAGCAGTTACTCAGGACAGGATTCTTCACCCCTCCACTTT. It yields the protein CASSYSGQDSSPLHF.

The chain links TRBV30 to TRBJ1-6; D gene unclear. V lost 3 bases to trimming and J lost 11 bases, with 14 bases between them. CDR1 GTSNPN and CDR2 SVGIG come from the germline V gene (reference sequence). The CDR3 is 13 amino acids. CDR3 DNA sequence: TGTGCCTGGAGAGACACGGTCGCGGCACCCCTCCACTTT. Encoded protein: CAWRDTVAAPLHF.

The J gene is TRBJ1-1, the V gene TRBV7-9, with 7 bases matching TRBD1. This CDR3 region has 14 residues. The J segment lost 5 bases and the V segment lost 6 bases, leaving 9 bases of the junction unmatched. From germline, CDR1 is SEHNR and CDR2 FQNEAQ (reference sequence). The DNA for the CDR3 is TGTGCCAGCAGTTTTGAGGGGGCTGGGACTGAAGCTTTCTTT. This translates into CASSFEGAGTEAFF.

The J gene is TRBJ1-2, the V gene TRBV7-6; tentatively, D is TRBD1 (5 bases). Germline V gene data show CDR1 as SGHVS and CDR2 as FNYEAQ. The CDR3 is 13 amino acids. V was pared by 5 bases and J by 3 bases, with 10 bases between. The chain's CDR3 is CASSPRVDYGYTF. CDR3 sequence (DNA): TGTGCCAGCAGCCCCAGGGTGGACTATGGCTACACCTTC.

The CDR3: CSVRNTGELFF. CDR3 sequence (DNA): TGCAGTGTAAGAAACACCGGGGAGCTGTTTTTT. The V call is TRBV20-1, the J call TRBJ2-2; D not certain. The CDR3 spans 11 residues. CDR1 DFQATT and CDR2 SNEGSKA come from the germline V gene (reference sequence). Trimming took off 7 bases at V and 2 bases at J, with 5 bases between the two ends.

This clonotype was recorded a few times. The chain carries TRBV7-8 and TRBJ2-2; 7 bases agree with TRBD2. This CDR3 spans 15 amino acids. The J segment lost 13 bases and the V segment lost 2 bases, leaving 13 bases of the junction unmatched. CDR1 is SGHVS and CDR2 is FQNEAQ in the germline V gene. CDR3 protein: CASSLSASGRLVLFF. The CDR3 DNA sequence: TGTGCCAGCAGCTTATCGGCTTCCGGGAGGCTAGTGCTGTTTTTT. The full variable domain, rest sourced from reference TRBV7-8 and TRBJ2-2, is GAGVSQSPRYKVAKRGQDVALRCDPISGHVSLFWYQQALGQGPEFLTYFQNEAQLDKSGLPSDRFFAERPEGSVSTLKIQRTQQEDSAVYLCASSLSASGRLVLFFGEGSRLTVL.

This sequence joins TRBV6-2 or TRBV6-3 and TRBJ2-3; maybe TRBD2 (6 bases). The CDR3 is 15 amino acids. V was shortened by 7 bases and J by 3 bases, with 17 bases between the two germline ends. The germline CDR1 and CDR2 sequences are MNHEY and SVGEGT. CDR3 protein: CASKNGRMVTDTQYF. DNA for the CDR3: TGTGCCAGCAAAAACGGGAGAATGGTAACAGATACGCAGTATTTT.

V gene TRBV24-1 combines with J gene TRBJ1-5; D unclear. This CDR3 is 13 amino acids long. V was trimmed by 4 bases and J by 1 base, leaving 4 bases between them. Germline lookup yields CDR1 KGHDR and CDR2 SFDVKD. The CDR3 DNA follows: TGTGCCACCAGTGAGAGCAGCAATCAGCCCCAGCATTTT. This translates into CATSESSNQPQHF.

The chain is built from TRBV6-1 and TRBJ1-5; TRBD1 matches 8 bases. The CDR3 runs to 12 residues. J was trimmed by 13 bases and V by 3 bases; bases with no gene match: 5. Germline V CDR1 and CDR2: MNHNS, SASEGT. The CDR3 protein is CASSDSRTGQHF. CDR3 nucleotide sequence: TGTGCCAGCAGTGACAGCCGGACAGGGCAGCATTTT.

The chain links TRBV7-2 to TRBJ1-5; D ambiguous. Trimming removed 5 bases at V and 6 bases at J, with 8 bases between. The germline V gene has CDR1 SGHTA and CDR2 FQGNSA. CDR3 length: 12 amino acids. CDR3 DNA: TGTGCCAGCAGCGCACGGGGTCAGCCCCAGCATTTT. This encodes CASSARGQPQHF.

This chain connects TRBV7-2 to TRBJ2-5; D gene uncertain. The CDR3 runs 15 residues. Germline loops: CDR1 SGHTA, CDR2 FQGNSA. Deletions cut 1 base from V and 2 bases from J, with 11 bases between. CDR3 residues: CASSLVNPRQETQYF. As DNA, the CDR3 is TGTGCCAGCAGCTTAGTTAATCCTAGACAAGAGACCCAGTACTTC.

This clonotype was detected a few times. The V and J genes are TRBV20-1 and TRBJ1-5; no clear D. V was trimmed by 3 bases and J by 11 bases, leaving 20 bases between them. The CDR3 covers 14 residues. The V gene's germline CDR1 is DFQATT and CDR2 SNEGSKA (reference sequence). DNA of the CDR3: TGCAGTGCTAGTAGCCGGTCAGCCGTGAGGACCCAGCATTTT. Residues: CSASSRSAVRTQHF.

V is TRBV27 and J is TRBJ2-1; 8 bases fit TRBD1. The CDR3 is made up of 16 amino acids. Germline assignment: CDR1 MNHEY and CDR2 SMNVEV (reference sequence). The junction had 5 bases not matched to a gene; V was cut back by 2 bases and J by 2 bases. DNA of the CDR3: TGTGCCAGCAGTTTAGTGGGGACAGGTACCTACAATGAGCAGTTCTTC. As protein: CASSLVGTGTYNEQFF.

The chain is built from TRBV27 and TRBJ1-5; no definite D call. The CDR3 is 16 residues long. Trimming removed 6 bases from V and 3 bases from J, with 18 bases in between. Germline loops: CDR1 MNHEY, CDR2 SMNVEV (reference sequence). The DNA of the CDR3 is TGTGCCAGCAGCCACGTCACCGGCCCTTTCAATCAGCCCCAGCATTTT. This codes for CASSHVTGPFNQPQHF.

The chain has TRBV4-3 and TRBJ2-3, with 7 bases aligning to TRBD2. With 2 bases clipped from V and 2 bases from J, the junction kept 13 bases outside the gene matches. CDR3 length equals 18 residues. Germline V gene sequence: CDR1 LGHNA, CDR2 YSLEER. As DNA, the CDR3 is TGCGCCAGCAGCCAAAGGCCTAGCGGAGACCCTTACACAGATACGCAGTATTTT. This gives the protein CASSQRPSGDPYTDTQYF.

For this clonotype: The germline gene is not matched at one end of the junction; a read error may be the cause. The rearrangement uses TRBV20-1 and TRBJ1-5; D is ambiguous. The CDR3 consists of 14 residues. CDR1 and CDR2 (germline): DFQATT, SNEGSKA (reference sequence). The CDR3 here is CSAREAAAHHPQHF. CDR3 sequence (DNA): TGCAGTGCTAGAGAGGCAGCAGCGCATCATCCCCAGCATTTT.

CDR3 residues: CSAGDRGNQPQHF. The CDR3 region has the DNA TGCAGTGCCGGGGACCGGGGCAATCAGCCCCAGCATTTT. The V call is TRBV20-1, the J call TRBJ1-5, with a weak D call TRBD1 (5 bases). Germline values: CDR1 DFQATT, CDR2 SNEGSKA (reference sequence). The CDR3 loop spans 13 amino acids. V shed 6 bases and J shed 2 bases, with 11 bases lying between them.

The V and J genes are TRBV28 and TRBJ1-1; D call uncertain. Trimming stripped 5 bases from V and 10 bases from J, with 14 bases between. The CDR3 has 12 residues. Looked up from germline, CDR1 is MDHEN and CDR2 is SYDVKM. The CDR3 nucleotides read TGTGCCAGCAGTGTCCTCAACGGTCGAGCTTTCTTT. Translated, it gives CASSVLNGRAFF.

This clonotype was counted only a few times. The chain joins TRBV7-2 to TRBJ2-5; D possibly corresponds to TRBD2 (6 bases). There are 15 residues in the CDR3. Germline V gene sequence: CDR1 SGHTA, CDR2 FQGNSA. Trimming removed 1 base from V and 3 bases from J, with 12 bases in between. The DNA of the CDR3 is TGTGCCAGCAGCTTAGGGTCCGGGACTGAAGAGACCCAGTACTTC. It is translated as CASSLGSGTEETQYF.

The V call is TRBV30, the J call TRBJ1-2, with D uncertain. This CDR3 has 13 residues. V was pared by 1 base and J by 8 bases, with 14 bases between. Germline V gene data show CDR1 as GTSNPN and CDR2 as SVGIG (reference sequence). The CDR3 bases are TGTGCCTGGAGTGCGCGCGGACCGAAAGGCTACACCTTC. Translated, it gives CAWSARGPKGYTF.

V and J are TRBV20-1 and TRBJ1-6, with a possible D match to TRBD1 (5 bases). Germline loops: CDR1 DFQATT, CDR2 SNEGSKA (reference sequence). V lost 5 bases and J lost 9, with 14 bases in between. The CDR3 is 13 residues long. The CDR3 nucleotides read TGCAGTGCTGGGACCCCGAGGGTTTCACCCCTCCACTTT. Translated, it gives CSAGTPRVSPLHF.

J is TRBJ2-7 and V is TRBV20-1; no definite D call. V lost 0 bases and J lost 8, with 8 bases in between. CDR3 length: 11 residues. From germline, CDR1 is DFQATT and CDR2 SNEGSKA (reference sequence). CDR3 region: CSARDPRQQYF. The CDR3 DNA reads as TGCAGTGCTAGAGATCCGAGGCAGCAGTACTTC.

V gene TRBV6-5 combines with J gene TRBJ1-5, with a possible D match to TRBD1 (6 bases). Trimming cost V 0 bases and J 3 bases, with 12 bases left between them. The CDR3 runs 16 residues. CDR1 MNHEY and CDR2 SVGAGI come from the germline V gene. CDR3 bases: TGTGCCAGCAGTTACTCCTATGACAGGATCAATCAGCCCCAGCATTTT. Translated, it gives CASSYSYDRINQPQHF.